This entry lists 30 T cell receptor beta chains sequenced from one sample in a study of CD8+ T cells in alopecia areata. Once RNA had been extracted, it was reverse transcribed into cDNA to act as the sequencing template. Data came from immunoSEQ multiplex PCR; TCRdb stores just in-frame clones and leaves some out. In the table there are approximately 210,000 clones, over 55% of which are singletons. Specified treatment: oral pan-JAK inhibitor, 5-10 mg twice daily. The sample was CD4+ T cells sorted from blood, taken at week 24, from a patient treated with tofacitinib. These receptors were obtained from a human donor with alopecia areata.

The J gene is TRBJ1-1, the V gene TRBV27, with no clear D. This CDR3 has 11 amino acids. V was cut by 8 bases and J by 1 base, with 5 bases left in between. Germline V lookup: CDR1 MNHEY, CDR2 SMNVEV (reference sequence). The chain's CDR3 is CASRKNTEAFF. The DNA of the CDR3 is TGTGCCAGCCGGAAGAACACTGAAGCTTTCTTT.

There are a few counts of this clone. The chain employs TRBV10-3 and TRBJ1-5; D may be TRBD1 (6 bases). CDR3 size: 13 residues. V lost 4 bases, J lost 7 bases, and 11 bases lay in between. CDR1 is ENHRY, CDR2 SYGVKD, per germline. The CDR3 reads CAISASGGQPQHF. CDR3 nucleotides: TGTGCCATCAGTGCCTCCGGGGGCCAGCCCCAGCATTTT.

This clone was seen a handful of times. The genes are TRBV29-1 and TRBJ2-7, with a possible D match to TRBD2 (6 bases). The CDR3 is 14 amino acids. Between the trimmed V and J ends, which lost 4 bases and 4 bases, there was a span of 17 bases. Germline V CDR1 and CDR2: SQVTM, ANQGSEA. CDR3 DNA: TGCAGCGTTGTAACTGTGGCGGGATTTTACGAGCAGTACTTC. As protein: CSVVTVAGFYEQYF.

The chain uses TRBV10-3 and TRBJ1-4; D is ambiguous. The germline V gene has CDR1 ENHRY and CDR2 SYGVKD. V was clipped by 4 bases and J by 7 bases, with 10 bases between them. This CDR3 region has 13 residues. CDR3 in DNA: TGTGCCATCAGTGGGGGAGATCGTGAAAAACTGTTTTTT. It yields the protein CAISGGDREKLFF.

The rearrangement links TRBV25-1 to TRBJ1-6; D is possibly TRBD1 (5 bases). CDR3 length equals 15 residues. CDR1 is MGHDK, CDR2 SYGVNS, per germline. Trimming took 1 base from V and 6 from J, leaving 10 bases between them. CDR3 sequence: CASSELGQINSPLHF. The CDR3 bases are TGTGCCAGCAGTGAATTGGGGCAGATTAATTCACCCCTCCACTTT. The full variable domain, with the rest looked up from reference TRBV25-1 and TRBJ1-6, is EADIYQTPRYLVIGTGKKITLECSQTMGHDKMYWYQQDPGMELHLIHYSYGVNSTEKGDLSSESTVSRIRTEHFPLTLESARPSHTSQYLCASSELGQINSPLHFGNGTRLTVT.

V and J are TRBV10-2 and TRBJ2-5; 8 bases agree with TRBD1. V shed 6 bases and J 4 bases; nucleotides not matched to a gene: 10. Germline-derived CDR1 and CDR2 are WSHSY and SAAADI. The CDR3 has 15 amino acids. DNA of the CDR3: TGCGCCAGCAGAGCTCCCGGGACAGGAAGAGAGACCCAGTACTTC. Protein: CASRAPGTGRETQYF.

The CDR3 nucleotides read TGCGCCAGCAGCCAAGAGCTAACTTACACCGGGGAGCTGTTTTTT. Its translation is CASSQELTYTGELFF. This chain joins TRBV4-1 and TRBJ2-2; D is uncertain. This CDR3 region has 15 residues. Looked up from germline, CDR1 is MGHRA and CDR2 is YSYEKL. V was clipped by 0 bases and J by 3 bases, with 8 bases between them.

The DNA for the CDR3 is TGTGCCTGGATCATGTCGCCTTCGGGATATGGCTACACCTTC. Translating it yields CAWIMSPSGYGYTF. The rearrangement links TRBV30 to TRBJ1-2; D uncertain. Germline V gene lookup returns CDR1 GTSNPN and CDR2 SVGIG (reference sequence). The CDR3 covers 14 residues. With 4 bases removed from V and 5 bases from J, the gap between germline ends came to 17 bases.

The CDR3: CAWSVGPASGANVLTF. In nucleotides, the CDR3 is TGTGCCTGGAGTGTAGGCCCGGCGTCTGGGGCCAACGTCCTGACTTTC. The chain is built from TRBV30 and TRBJ2-6, with no clear D. Germline CDR1 is GTSNPN and CDR2 is SVGIG (reference sequence). There are 16 residues in the CDR3. Trimming pared 0 bases from V and 1 base from J, leaving 10 bases between.

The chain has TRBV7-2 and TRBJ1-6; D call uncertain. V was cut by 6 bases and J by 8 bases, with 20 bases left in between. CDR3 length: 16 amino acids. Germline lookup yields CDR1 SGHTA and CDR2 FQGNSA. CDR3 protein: CASSLDNPAIDSPLHF. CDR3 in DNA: TGTGCCAGCAGTCTAGACAATCCGGCCATAGATTCACCCCTCCACTTT.

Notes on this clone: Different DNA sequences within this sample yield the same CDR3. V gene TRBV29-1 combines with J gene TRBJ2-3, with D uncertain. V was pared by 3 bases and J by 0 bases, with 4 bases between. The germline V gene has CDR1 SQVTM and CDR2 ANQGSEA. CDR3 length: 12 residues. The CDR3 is CSVDASTDTQYF. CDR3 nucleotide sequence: TGCAGCGTTGACGCTAGCACAGATACGCAGTATTTT.

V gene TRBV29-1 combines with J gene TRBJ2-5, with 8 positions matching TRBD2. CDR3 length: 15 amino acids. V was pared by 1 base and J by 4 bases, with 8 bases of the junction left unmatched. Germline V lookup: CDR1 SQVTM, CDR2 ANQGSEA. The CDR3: CSVEGSREARETQYF. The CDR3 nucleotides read TGCAGCGTTGAAGGGTCGCGGGAGGCACGAGAGACCCAGTACTTC.

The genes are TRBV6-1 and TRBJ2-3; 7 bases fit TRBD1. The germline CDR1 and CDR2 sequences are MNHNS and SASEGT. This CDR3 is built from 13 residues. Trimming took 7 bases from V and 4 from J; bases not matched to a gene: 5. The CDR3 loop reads CASKQGLADTQYF. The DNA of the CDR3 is TGTGCCAGCAAACAGGGGTTGGCAGATACGCAGTATTTT.

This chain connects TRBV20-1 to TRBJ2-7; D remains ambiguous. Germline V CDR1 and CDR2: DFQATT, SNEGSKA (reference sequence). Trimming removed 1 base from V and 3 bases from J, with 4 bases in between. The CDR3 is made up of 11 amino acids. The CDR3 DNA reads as TGCAGTGCTAGAGGCCGCTACGAGCAGTACTTC. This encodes CSARGRYEQYF.

In DNA, the CDR3 is TGTGCCAGCAGCTTCGGGGGAGAGACCCAGTACTTC. As protein: CASSFGGETQYF. The rearrangement joins TRBV5-6 to TRBJ2-5, with a possible D match to TRBD2 (6 bases). CDR1 SGHDT and CDR2 YYEEEE come from the germline V gene. V lost 2 bases to trimming and J lost 4 bases, with 6 bases between them. The CDR3 runs to 12 residues. The entire variable domain, with the rest obtained from reference TRBV5-6 and TRBJ2-5, is as follows: DAGVTQSPTHLIKTRGQQVTLRCSPKSGHDTVSWYQQALGQGPQFIFQYYEEEERQRGNFPDRFSGHQFPNYSSELNVNALLLGDSALYLCASSFGGETQYFGPGTRLLVL.

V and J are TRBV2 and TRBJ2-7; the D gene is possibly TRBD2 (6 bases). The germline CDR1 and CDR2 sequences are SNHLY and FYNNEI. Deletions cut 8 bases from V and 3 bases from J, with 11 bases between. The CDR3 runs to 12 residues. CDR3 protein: CASRGELYEQYF. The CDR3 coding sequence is TGTGCCAGCCGCGGGGAGCTCTACGAGCAGTACTTC.

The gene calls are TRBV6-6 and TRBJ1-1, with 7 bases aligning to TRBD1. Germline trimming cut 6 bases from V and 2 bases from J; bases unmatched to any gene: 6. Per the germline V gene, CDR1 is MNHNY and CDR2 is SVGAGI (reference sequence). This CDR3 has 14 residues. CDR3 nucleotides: TGTGCCAGCAGAGCGGGACAGTTAAACACTGAAGCTTTCTTT. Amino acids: CASRAGQLNTEAFF.

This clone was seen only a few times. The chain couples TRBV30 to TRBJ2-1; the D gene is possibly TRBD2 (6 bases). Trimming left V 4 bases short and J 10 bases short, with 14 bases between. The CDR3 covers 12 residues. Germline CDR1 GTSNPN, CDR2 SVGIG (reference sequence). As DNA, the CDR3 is TGTGCCTGGATACCCGCGGGGCGGGAGCAGTTCTTC. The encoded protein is CAWIPAGREQFF. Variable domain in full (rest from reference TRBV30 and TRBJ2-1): SQTIHQWPATLVQPVGSPLSLECTVEGTSNPNLYWYRQAAGRGLQLLFYSVGIGQISSEVPQNLSASRPQDRQFILSSKKLLLSDSGFYLCAWIPAGREQFFGPGTRLTVL.

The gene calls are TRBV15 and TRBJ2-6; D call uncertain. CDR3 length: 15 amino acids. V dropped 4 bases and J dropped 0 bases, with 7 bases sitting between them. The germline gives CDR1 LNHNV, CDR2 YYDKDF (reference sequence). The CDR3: CATSKTISGANVLTF. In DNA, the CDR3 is TGTGCCACCAGCAAAACAATCTCTGGGGCCAACGTCCTGACTTTC.

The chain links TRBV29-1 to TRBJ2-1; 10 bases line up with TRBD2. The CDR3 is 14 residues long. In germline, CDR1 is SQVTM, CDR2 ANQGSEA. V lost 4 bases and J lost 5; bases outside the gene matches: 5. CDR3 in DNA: TGCAGCGTTGGGTTTACTAGCGGGAACAATGAGCAGTTCTTC. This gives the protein CSVGFTSGNNEQFF.

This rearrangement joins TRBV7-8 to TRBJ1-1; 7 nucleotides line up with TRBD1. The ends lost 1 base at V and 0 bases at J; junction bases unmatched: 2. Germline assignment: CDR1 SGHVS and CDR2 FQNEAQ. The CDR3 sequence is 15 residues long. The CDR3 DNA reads TGTGCCAGCAGCTTAGAGGGGACAGTGAACACTGAAGCTTTCTTT. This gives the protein CASSLEGTVNTEAFF.

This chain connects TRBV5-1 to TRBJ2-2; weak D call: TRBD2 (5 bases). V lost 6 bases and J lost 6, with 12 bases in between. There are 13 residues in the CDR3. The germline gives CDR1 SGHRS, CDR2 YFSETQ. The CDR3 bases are TGCGCCAGCATGTTCGGGGAGTCCGGGGAGCTGTTTTTT. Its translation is CASMFGESGELFF. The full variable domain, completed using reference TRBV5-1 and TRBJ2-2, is KAGVTQTPRYLIKTRGQQVTLSCSPISGHRSVSWYQQTPGQGLQFLFEYFSETQRNKGNFPGRFSGRQFSNSRSEMNVSTLELGDSALYLCASMFGESGELFFGEGSRLTVL.

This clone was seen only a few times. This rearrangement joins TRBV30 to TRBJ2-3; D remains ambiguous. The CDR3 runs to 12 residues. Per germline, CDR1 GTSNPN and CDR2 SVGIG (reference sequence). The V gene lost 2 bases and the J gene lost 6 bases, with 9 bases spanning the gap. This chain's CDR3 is CAWSPLGDTQYF. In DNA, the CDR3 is TGTGCCTGGAGTCCACTGGGGGATACGCAGTATTTT.

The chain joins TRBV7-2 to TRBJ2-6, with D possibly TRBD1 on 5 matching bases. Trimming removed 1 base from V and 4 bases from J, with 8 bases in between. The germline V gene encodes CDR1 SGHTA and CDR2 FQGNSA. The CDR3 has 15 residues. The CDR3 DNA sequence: TGTGCCAGCAGCTTAGGGACAACCGGGGCCAACGTCCTGACTTTC. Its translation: CASSLGTTGANVLTF.

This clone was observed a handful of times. The DNA of the CDR3 is TGTGCCAGCAGTCCCTTCTTCGGGCTCCACTTT. Its translation is CASSPFFGLHF. The chain combines TRBV28 with TRBJ1-6; D is ambiguous. The CDR3 is 11 amino acids. Germline CDR1 is MDHEN and CDR2 is SYDVKM. Trimming pared 5 bases from V and 16 bases from J, leaving 12 bases between.

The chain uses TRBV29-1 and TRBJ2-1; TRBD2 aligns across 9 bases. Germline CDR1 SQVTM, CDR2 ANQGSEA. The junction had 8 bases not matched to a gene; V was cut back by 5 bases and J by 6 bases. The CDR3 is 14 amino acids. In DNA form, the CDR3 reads TGCAGCGTTCGGTTGCGGGGGGGAGGCAATGAGCAGTTCTTC. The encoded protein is CSVRLRGGGNEQFF.

The CDR3 here is CASSPITGTGRTGELFF. In nucleotides, the CDR3 is TGTGCCAGCAGTCCGATTACCGGGACAGGTCGTACCGGGGAGCTGTTTTTT. The rearrangement links TRBV27 to TRBJ2-2; 8 bases fit TRBD1. V gave up 5 bases and J gave up 5 bases; unmatched junction bases: 13. Per germline, CDR1 MNHEY and CDR2 SMNVEV (reference sequence). CDR3 length equals 17 residues.

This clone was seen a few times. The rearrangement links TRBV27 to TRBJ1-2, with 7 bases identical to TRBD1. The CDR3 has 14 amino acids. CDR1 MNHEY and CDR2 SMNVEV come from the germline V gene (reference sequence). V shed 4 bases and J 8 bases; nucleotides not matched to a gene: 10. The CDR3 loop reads CASSSYRDRGGYTF. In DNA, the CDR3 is TGTGCCAGCAGTTCCTACCGGGACAGAGGGGGCTACACCTTC.

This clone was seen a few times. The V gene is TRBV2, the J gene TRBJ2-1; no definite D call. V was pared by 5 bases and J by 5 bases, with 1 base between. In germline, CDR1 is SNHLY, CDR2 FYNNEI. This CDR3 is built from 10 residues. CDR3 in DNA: TGTGCCAGCAGTCACAATGAGCAGTTCTTC. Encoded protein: CASSHNEQFF.

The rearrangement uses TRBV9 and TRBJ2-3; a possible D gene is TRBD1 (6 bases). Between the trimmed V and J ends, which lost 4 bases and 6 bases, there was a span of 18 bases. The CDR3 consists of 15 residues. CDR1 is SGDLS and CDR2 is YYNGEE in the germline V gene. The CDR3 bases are TGTGCCAGCAGCCCCTCAGGGGCACGGACCGATACGCAGTATTTT. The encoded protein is CASSPSGARTDTQYF.